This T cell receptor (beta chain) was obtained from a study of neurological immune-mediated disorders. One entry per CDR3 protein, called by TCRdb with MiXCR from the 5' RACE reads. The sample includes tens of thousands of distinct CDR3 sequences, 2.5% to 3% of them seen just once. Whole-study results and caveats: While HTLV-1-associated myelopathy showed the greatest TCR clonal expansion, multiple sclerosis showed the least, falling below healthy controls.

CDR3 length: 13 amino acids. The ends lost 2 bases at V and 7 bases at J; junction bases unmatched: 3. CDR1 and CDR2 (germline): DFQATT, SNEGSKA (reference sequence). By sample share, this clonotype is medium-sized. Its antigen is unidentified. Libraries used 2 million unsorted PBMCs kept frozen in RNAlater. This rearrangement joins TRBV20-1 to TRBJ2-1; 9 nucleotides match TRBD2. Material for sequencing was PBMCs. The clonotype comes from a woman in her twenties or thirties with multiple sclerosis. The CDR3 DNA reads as TGCAGTGCTAGAAATCTAGCGGGAAATGAGCAGTTCTTC. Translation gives CSARNLAGNEQFF.